This T cell receptor beta chain derives from a study of cytomegalovirus exposure and HLA in healthy donors. The PCR ran on 60 Vbeta and 13 Jbeta primers. Data came from immunoSEQ multiplex PCR; TCRdb stores just in-frame clones and leaves some out. In the table there are some 200,000 clones, about 80% of which are singletons. Study-wide findings and caveats: According to a later analysis, donors in an Asian-associated ancestry cluster reportedly had fewer N-insertions than the approximately 670-donor mean. According to an earlier analysis, most TCR beta V segments yielded productive rearrangements about 87% or about 30% of the time. Rare TCR sequences predominated, though certain public TCRs were found in many donors.

A remark on this clone: Antigen: not known.

Germline CDR1 is SGHNT and CDR2 is YENEEA. CDR3 length: 17 amino acids. V lost 0 bases and J lost 0, with 9 bases in between. Sequencing was carried out using PBMCs. This receptor was identified in a woman aged 55 to 70 in good health and CMV-seropositive. The V gene is TRBV11-3, the J gene TRBJ2-6; D is unclear. The CDR3 loop reads CASSLDAQSSGANVLTF. For the CDR3, the DNA is TGTGCCAGCAGCTTAGACGCACAGAGCTCTGGGGCCAACGTCCTGACTTTC.